Below, 29 T cell receptor beta chains from the same sample are listed, as sequenced in a study of blood T cell repertoires in COVID-19. Profiled with immunoSEQ multiplex PCR; TCRdb holds only in-frame clones, not every one. The data hold about 250,000 clones, with 80% to 90% observed a single time. The sequencing sample was made of peripheral blood. Receptor source: an older man with acute or convalescent COVID-19.

The J gene is TRBJ1-1, the V gene TRBV11-2, with a weak D call TRBD1 (6 bases). CDR1 is SGHAT, CDR2 FQNNGV, per germline. CDR3 length equals 13 residues. V dropped 5 bases and J dropped 5 bases, with 12 bases sitting between them. The CDR3 protein is CASSQQGGTEAFF. CDR3 nucleotides: TGTGCCAGCAGCCAACAGGGAGGGACTGAAGCTTTCTTT.

CDR3 in DNA: TGTGCCAGTAGTTCCTCCCTAGCGGGAGCGGACAATGAGCAGTTCTTC. It specifies CASSSSLAGADNEQFF. The chain uses TRBV19 and TRBJ2-1, with TRBD2 matching 10 bases. Germline V gene lookup returns CDR1 LNHDA and CDR2 SQIVND (reference sequence). The CDR3 contains 16 residues. Trimming at V came to 5 bases and at J to 5 bases, leaving 9 bases not matched to a gene.

This chain uses TRBV20-1 with TRBJ2-7; tentative D call: TRBD2 (5 bases). The V gene lost 3 bases and the J gene lost 1 base, with 13 bases spanning the gap. CDR3 length: 14 amino acids. CDR1 DFQATT and CDR2 SNEGSKA come from the germline V gene (reference sequence). The CDR3 DNA sequence: TGCAGTGCTAGTTCCCGGGATCAGTCCTACGAGCAGTACTTC. Amino acid sequence: CSASSRDQSYEQYF.

This sequence joins TRBV5-1 and TRBJ1-3; the D gene is possibly TRBD1 (5 bases). The V end was cut by 0 bases, the J end by 2 bases, with 9 bases between. The V gene's germline CDR1 is SGHRS and CDR2 YFSETQ. CDR3 length equals 15 residues. The CDR3 protein is CASSLGQGPGNTIYF. In DNA, the CDR3 is TGCGCCAGCAGCTTGGGGCAGGGCCCTGGAAACACCATATATTTT.

This clone is a singleton in its sample. The CDR3 loop is CASTLQGSGYTF. In DNA form, the CDR3 reads TGTGCCAGTACCCTACAGGGTAGTGGCTACACCTTC. The V call is TRBV6-5, the J call TRBJ1-2; possible D gene TRBD1, 6 bases. Germline CDR1 MNHEY, CDR2 SVGAGI. The CDR3 spans 12 residues. Trimming pared 9 bases from V and 7 bases from J, leaving 15 bases between.

The genes are TRBV13 and TRBJ2-7; TRBD1 might be the D (6 bases). V lost 5 bases and J lost 2, with 16 bases in between. CDR1 is PRHDT, CDR2 FYEKMQ, per germline (reference sequence). The CDR3 is made up of 15 amino acids. This CDR3 reads CASSTRQAAPYEQYF. The CDR3 DNA sequence: TGTGCCAGCAGCACTCGACAGGCGGCTCCCTACGAGCAGTACTTC.

V is TRBV6-5 and J is TRBJ2-7; 7 bases agree with TRBD1. CDR3 length: 13 amino acids. The trim removed 5 bases at V and 7 bases at J, leaving 8 bases unmatched. CDR1 is MNHEY and CDR2 is SVGAGI in the germline V gene. The chain's CDR3 is CASSMTGWREQYF. As DNA, the CDR3 is TGTGCCAGCAGTATGACAGGGTGGAGAGAGCAGTACTTC.

This clone was detected only once. This rearrangement joins TRBV2 to TRBJ2-5, with 8 nucleotides matching TRBD2. Germline V gene sequence: CDR1 SNHLY, CDR2 FYNNEI. The V and J ends lost 4 bases and 4 bases, in that order; junction bases with no gene match: 11. The CDR3 sequence is 16 residues long. In DNA, the CDR3 is TGTGCCAGCAGTGGCCGGGTTAGCGGGATTTTAGAGACCCAGTACTTC. Translation: CASSGRVSGILETQYF.

A few counts support this clone. J is TRBJ2-2 and V is TRBV27, with D possibly TRBD2 on 5 matching bases. Germline lookup yields CDR1 MNHEY and CDR2 SMNVEV (reference sequence). This CDR3 contains 14 residues. V gave up 5 bases and J gave up 1 base, with 8 bases separating them. CDR3 sequence: CASSPGLNTGELFF. CDR3 bases: TGTGCCAGCAGTCCCGGACTGAACACCGGGGAGCTGTTTTTT.

This rearrangement joins TRBV18 to TRBJ1-5, with TRBD1 as a possible D gene (5 bases). This CDR3 has 16 amino acids. V dropped 0 bases and J dropped 1 base, with 10 bases sitting between them. The germline V gene encodes CDR1 KGHSH and CDR2 LQKENI. In DNA, the CDR3 is TGTGCCAGCTCACCACCTGGGGGGGGAAGCAATCAGCCCCAGCATTTT. This encodes CASSPPGGGSNQPQHF.

V is TRBV27 and J is TRBJ2-7, with D possibly TRBD2 on 5 matching bases. Trimming pared 2 bases from V and 4 bases from J, leaving 12 bases between. The length of the CDR3 is 14 residues. Germline CDR1 reads MNHEY; CDR2 reads SMNVEV (reference sequence). CDR3 sequence: CASSLTRPVYEQYF. In DNA form, the CDR3 reads TGTGCCAGCAGTTTAACTAGGCCGGTGTACGAGCAGTACTTC.

The genes are TRBV4-1 and TRBJ2-7; D is unclear. The CDR3 spans 14 residues. Germline V gives CDR1 MGHRA, CDR2 YSYEKL. V was pared by 1 base and J by 2 bases, with 9 bases between. The CDR3 here is CASSQALQTYEQYF. CDR3 in DNA: TGCGCCAGCAGCCAAGCTCTTCAGACCTACGAGCAGTACTTC.

V usage is TRBV2 and J usage is TRBJ2-3; TRBD2 aligns across 7 bases. The CDR3 runs 16 residues. Trimming cost V 6 bases and J 0 bases; bases outside gene matches: 9. CDR1 is SNHLY, CDR2 FYNNEI, per germline. The CDR3 DNA follows: TGTGCCAGCAGGGGGCGTAGCGGGTATAGCACAGATACGCAGTATTTT. Encoded protein: CASRGRSGYSTDTQYF.

The rearrangement joins TRBV10-3 to TRBJ2-7; D unresolved. The length of the CDR3 is 13 residues. Looked up from germline, CDR1 is ENHRY and CDR2 is SYGVKD. Trimming left V 6 bases short and J 1 base short, with 10 bases between. The CDR3 protein is CAISDSGSYEQYF. The CDR3 nucleotides read TGTGCCATCAGCGATTCGGGTTCCTACGAGCAGTACTTC.

The rearrangement uses TRBV9 and TRBJ2-1, with TRBD1 matching over 10 bases. V trimming: 4 bases; J trimming: 7 bases; junction bases outside the gene matches: 8. The CDR3 is made up of 15 amino acids. CDR1 is SGDLS, CDR2 YYNGEE, per germline. The CDR3 nucleotides are TGTGCCAGCAGCTGGGGTATGGACAGGGGGAATGAGCAGTTCTTC. This codes for CASSWGMDRGNEQFF.

Only one count was recorded for this clone. This chain uses TRBV3-1 (or the pseudogene TRBV3-2) with TRBJ2-2; unclear D gene. This CDR3 comprises 13 residues. The V gene lost 2 bases and the J gene lost 4 bases, with 5 bases spanning the gap. Looked up from germline, CDR1 is LGHDT and CDR2 is YNNKEL (reference sequence). The CDR3 sequence is CASSQTFTGELFF. The CDR3 DNA reads as TGTGCCAGCAGCCAAACATTCACCGGGGAGCTGTTTTTT.

This chain links TRBV5-1 with TRBJ1-2, with D tentatively TRBD1 (6 bases). CDR1 and CDR2 from the germline V gene are SGHRS and YFSETQ. The CDR3 length is 19 residues. Deletions cut 4 bases from V and 1 base from J, with 26 bases between. Here the CDR3 DNA reads TGCGCCAGCAGCCCCCTAGGAATTCTGACAGGCCCGAATAACTATGGCTACACCTTC. Amino acid sequence: CASSPLGILTGPNNYGYTF. The full variable domain, with the rest looked up from reference TRBV5-1 and TRBJ1-2, is KAGVTQTPRYLIKTRGQQVTLSCSPISGHRSVSWYQQTPGQGLQFLFEYFSETQRNKGNFPGRFSGRQFSNSRSEMNVSTLELGDSALYLCASSPLGILTGPNNYGYTFGSGTRLTVV.

The V call is TRBV5-4, the J call TRBJ2-7, with 14 bases fitting TRBD2. The CDR3 loop spans 16 amino acids. Germline V gene sequence: CDR1 SGHNT, CDR2 YYREEE (reference sequence). Germline trimming cut 4 bases from V and 4 bases from J; bases unmatched to any gene: 7. CDR3 DNA sequence: TGTGCCAGCAGCCCAGGGACTAGCGGGAGTGGATACGAGCAGTACTTC. It is translated as CASSPGTSGSGYEQYF.

For the CDR3, the DNA is TGTGCCAGTAGTATGGGGACAGGGGGCACGGAGCAGTTCTTC. Translating gives CASSMGTGGTEQFF. The chain combines TRBV19 with TRBJ2-1, with 12 bases identical to TRBD1. The CDR3 has 14 residues. Germline V lookup: CDR1 LNHDA, CDR2 SQIVND (reference sequence). Trimming cost V 3 bases and J 10 bases; bases outside gene matches: 4. The variable domain in full, completed from reference TRBV19 and TRBJ2-1, reads DGGITQSPKYLFRKEGQNVTLSCEQNLNHDAMYWYRQDPGQGLRLIYYSQIVNDFQKGDIAEGYSVSREKKESFPLTVTSAQKNPTAFYLCASSMGTGGTEQFFGPGTRLTVL.

The rearrangement joins TRBV20-1 to TRBJ2-3; 12 nucleotides match TRBD2. Trimming cost V 3 bases and J 6 bases; bases outside gene matches: 25. CDR3 length equals 21 residues. From germline, CDR1 is DFQATT and CDR2 SNEGSKA (reference sequence). This CDR3 is CSASGSLLPSSGRASQDTQYF. The CDR3, as DNA: TGCAGTGCTAGTGGGTCCCTACTACCTTCTAGCGGGAGGGCGTCGCAGGATACGCAGTATTTT.

The chain combines TRBV3-1 (or the pseudogene TRBV3-2) with TRBJ2-2; 8 bases map to TRBD2. This CDR3 contains 16 residues. CDR1 and CDR2 (germline): LGHDT, YNNKEL (reference sequence). V lost 1 base, J lost 6 bases, and 7 bases stayed unmatched. CDR3 region: CASSQVSGKFSGELFF. The DNA of the CDR3 is TGTGCCAGCAGCCAAGTTAGCGGGAAATTTTCCGGGGAGCTGTTTTTT.

The chain recombines TRBV9 with TRBJ2-7, with 7 bases lining up with TRBD2. CDR1 is SGDLS and CDR2 is YYNGEE in the germline V gene. The CDR3 loop spans 15 amino acids. Trimming cost V 0 bases and J 6 bases; bases outside gene matches: 9. The CDR3 nucleotides read TGTGCCAGCAGCGTAGGTCGGGCAGAGCGGGGCGAGCAGTACTTC. Its translation: CASSVGRAERGEQYF.

This chain links TRBV10-2 with TRBJ1-6; possibly TRBD1 for D (5 bases). The CDR3 is made up of 14 amino acids. V was trimmed by 6 bases and J by 3 bases, leaving 9 bases between them. Looked up from germline, CDR1 is WSHSY and CDR2 is SAAADI. CDR3 coding DNA: TGCGCCAGCAGGGACACTTACTATAATTCACCCCTCCACTTT. Encoded protein: CASRDTYYNSPLHF.

The chain uses TRBV29-1 and TRBJ2-2, with D perhaps TRBD2 (5 bases). CDR3 size: 14 residues. Trimming took 7 bases from V and 1 from J, leaving 13 bases between them. Germline V lookup: CDR1 SQVTM, CDR2 ANQGSEA. CDR3 protein: CSATLLENTGELFF. The CDR3 bases are TGCAGCGCTACTCTACTAGAGAACACCGGGGAGCTGTTTTTT.

The count of this clone is one. The chain employs TRBV12-3 or TRBV12-4 and TRBJ1-2; D is uncertain. V was clipped by 7 bases and J by 5 bases, with 14 bases between them. The CDR3 has 13 amino acids. Written as DNA, the CDR3 is TGTGCCAGCACCCCTGCCAGGTCTTATGGCTACACCTTC. Amino acid sequence: CASTPARSYGYTF.

The chain recombines TRBV9 with TRBJ1-1; maybe TRBD1 (6 bases). The CDR3 has 13 amino acids. V was cut by 4 bases and J by 3 bases, with 10 bases left in between. Per germline, CDR1 SGDLS and CDR2 YYNGEE. CDR3: CASSRQVDTEAFF. The CDR3 bases are TGTGCCAGCAGCCGACAGGTGGACACTGAAGCTTTCTTT.

The V and J genes are TRBV3-1 (or the pseudogene TRBV3-2) and TRBJ2-1; 12 bases line up with TRBD2. This CDR3 is built from 18 residues. V dropped 2 bases and J dropped 4; count of bases not matched to a gene: 9. Germline assignment: CDR1 LGHDT and CDR2 YNNKEL (reference sequence). The chain's CDR3 is CASSQSSGRAWGYNEQFF. In DNA, the CDR3 is TGTGCCAGCAGCCAATCTAGCGGGAGGGCCTGGGGTTACAATGAGCAGTTCTTC.

The genes are TRBV5-8 and TRBJ1-1, with 7 bases fitting TRBD1. J was trimmed by 3 bases and V by 7 bases; bases with no gene match: 6. Germline V lookup: CDR1 SGHTS, CDR2 YDEGEE. CDR3 size: 13 residues. The DNA for the CDR3 is TGTGCCAGCCCTGACAGGGAGGACACTGAAGCTTTCTTT. It translates to CASPDREDTEAFF.

V gene TRBV19 combines with J gene TRBJ1-5; D call uncertain. V gave up 0 bases and J gave up 5 bases, with 8 bases separating them. Germline-derived CDR1 and CDR2 are LNHDA and SQIVND (reference sequence). The CDR3 sequence is 14 residues long. The CDR3 is CASSIDVVYQPQHF. The CDR3 DNA sequence: TGTGCCAGTAGTATAGATGTCGTTTATCAGCCCCAGCATTTT.